This TCR beta chain derives from a study of blood T cell repertoires in COVID-19. At the level of the study: Acute and convalescent COVID-19 specimens originated in the United States, Italy and Spain. T cells, B-cell-depleted T cells, or PBMCs supplied cDNA or gDNA.

The trim removed 5 bases at V and 8 bases at J, leaving 7 bases unmatched. CDR3 length equals 13 residues. The germline V gene has CDR1 SGHVS and CDR2 FQNEAQ. Source study methods: Reference gene primer amplification yielded estimated nucleated cell counts. This table comes from immunoSEQ multiplex PCR, and its TCRdb copy is limited to in-frame clones, with some not included. V, J and clone size derive from that table, while D and trimming were established from the DNA sequence. Found here are around 180,000 clones, roughly 70% of them singletons; the top ten hold 3%. The rearrangement uses TRBV7-8 and TRBJ1-2, with TRBD1 matching 8 bases. The receptor was isolated from a woman over 75 with acute or convalescent COVID-19. Sequenced sample: peripheral blood. Written as DNA, the CDR3 is TGTGCCAGCAGCCGGACAGGGAGAGAAGGCTACACCTTC. This codes for CASSRTGREGYTF. Full variable domain (outside the CDR3, taken from reference TRBV7-8 and TRBJ1-2): GAGVSQSPRYKVAKRGQDVALRCDPISGHVSLFWYQQALGQGPEFLTYFQNEAQLDKSGLPSDRFFAERPEGSVSTLKIQRTQQEDSAVYLCASSRTGREGYTFGSGTRLTVV.